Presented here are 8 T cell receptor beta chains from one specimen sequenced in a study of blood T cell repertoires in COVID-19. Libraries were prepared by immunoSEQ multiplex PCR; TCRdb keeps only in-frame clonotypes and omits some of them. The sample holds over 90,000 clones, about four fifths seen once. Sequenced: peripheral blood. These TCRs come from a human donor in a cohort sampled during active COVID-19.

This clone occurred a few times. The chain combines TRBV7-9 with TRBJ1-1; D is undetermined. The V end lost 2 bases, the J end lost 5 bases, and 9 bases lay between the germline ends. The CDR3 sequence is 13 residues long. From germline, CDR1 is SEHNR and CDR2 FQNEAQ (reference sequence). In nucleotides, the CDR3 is TGTGCCAGCAGCTTACAGGAGGGAACTGAAGCTTTCTTT. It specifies CASSLQEGTEAFF.

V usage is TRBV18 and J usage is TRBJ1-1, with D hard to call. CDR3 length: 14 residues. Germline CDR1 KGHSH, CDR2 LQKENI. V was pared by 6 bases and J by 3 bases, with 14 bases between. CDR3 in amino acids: CASSPTRGDTEAFF. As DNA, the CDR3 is TGTGCCAGCTCGCCGACTCGGGGAGACACTGAAGCTTTCTTT.

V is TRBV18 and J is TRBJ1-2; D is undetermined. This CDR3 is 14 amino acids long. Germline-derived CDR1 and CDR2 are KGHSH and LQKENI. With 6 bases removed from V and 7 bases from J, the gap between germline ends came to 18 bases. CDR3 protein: CASSDEARLGGYTF. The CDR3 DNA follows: TGTGCCAGCTCCGACGAAGCTAGGTTGGGTGGCTACACCTTC.

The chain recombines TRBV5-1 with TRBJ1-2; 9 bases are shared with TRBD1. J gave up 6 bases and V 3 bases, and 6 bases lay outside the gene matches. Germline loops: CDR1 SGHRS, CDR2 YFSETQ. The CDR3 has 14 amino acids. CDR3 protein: CASSWATGGNGYTF. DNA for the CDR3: TGCGCCAGCAGCTGGGCGACAGGGGGAAATGGCTACACCTTC.

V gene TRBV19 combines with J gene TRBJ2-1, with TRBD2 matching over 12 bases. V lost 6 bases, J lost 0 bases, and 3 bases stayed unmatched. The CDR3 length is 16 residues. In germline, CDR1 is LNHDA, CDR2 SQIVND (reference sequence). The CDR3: CASRPTSGSSYNEQFF. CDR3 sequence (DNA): TGTGCCAGTAGACCGACTAGCGGGAGCTCCTACAATGAGCAGTTCTTC.

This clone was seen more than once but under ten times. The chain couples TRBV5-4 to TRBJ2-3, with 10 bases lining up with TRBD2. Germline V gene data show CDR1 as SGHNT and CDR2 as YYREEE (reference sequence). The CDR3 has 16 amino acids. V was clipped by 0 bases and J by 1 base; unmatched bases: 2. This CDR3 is CASSLGGTSGTDTQYF. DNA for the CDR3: TGTGCCAGCAGCTTGGGGGGGACTAGCGGCACAGATACGCAGTATTTT.

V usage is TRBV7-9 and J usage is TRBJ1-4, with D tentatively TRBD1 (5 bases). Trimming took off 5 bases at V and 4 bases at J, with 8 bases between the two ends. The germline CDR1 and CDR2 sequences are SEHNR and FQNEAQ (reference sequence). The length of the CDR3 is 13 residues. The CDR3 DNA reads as TGTGCCAGCAGCGGCGACAGTAATGAAAAACTGTTTTTT. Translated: CASSGDSNEKLFF.

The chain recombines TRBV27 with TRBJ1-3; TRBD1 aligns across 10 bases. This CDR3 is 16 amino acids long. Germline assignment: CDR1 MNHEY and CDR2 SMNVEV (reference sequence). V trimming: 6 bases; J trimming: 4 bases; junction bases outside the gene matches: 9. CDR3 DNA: TGTGCCAGCAGCCCTACAGACAGGGGGCCAGGAAACACCATATATTTT. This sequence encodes CASSPTDRGPGNTIYF.